The clone carrying this T cell receptor beta chain has at least ten counts. No antigen is known for it. These data come from a study of Graves' ophthalmopathy and Graves' hyperthyroidism. Overall study findings and caveats: Blood also contained most of the expanded thyroid clonotypes above 0.001 frequency.

Amplified material comprised TCR beta CDR3 regions derived from RNA transcripts. RT-PCR was first run with HTBI primers, then multiplex PCR in a second round. TCRdb reanalysed the multiplex PCR reads using MiXCR and keeps one entry per CDR3 protein. Seen here are about 220,000 distinct CDR3 sequences, 20% to 25% observed once, and the top ten hold around 40%. The germline CDR1 and CDR2 sequences are SGHVS and FQNEAQ. The trim removed 3 bases at V and 9 bases at J, leaving 18 bases unmatched. This CDR3 has 18 amino acids. Ophthalmopathy donors were characterized by moderate-to-severe activity, CAS of at least 3, NOSPECS of at least 4, and duration under 3 months. None of the included patients had other autoimmune diseases, uncontrolled infections, pregnancy or lactation, as these led to exclusion. Clinical symptoms, serum thyroxine, TRAb, thyroid ultrasound and orbital computed tomography determined diagnosis.

The receptor was derived from a woman between 50 and 59 years old with Graves' ophthalmopathy. The sequencing sample was made of peripheral blood. The J gene is TRBJ2-5, the V gene TRBV7-8; 11 bases agree with TRBD1. CDR3 in amino acids: CASSLVYSGTGGSGAQYF. CDR3 sequence (DNA): TGTGCCAGCAGCTTGGTCTACTCCGGGACAGGGGGTTCTGGGGCCCAGTACTTC.